The sequence of this T cell receptor (beta chain) was determined in a study of monozygotic twins with inflammatory bowel disease. Germline loops: CDR1 LNHDA, CDR2 SQIVND (reference sequence). The CDR3 totals 11 residues. UMIs with a 6-nucleotide sample barcode were added by template switching. TCRdb reprocessed the 5' RACE reads, keeping one entry per CDR3 protein, no DNA. The sample's table shows roughly 100,000 distinct CDR3 sequences. Sequencing was carried out using blood. This chain links TRBV19 with TRBJ2-7; no DNA is available, so the TRBD1 call from TCRdb remains unchecked. The receptor was derived from a human donor with ulcerative colitis or Crohn's disease, or a healthy co-twin of an affected twin (not recorded which). The CDR3 sequence is CASSTGQKQYF. Complete variable domain (other parts from reference TRBV19 and TRBJ2-7): DGGITQSPKYLFRKEGQNVTLSCEQNLNHDAMYWYRQDPGQGLRLIYYSQIVNDFQKGDIAEGYSVSREKKESFPLTVTSAQKNPTAFYLCASSTGQKQYFGPGTRLTVT.